The text below deals with one T cell receptor beta chain. This entry is derived from a study of blood T cell repertoires in COVID-19. Across the study: The United States, Italy and Spain supplied acute and convalescent COVID-19 samples. T cells, B-cell-depleted T cells, or PBMCs supplied cDNA or gDNA.

The V and J ends lost 2 bases and 9 bases, in that order; junction bases with no gene match: 3. The V gene's germline CDR1 is SGHRS and CDR2 YFSETQ. There are 13 residues in the CDR3. Under the authors' procedure: Researchers report that nucleated cell counts were estimated from reference gene primer amplification. This table comes from immunoSEQ multiplex PCR, and its TCRdb copy is limited to in-frame clones, with some not included. The V and J calls and clone size were taken over from that table, and D and trimming were inferred from the DNA. Found here are 300,000 to 400,000 clones, roughly 85% of them singletons; the top ten hold approximately 7.5%.

The rearrangement joins TRBV5-1 to TRBJ2-1; 9 bases are a match to TRBD1. The clonotype originates from a human donor in a cohort sampled during active COVID-19. The sequenced sample was peripheral blood. CDR3 residues: CASSFGTGFEQFF. The CDR3 nucleotides are TGCGCCAGCAGCTTCGGGACAGGGTTTGAGCAGTTCTTC.